Following are 29 T cell receptor beta chains from one sample sequenced in a study of OX40 agonist ivuxolimab in advanced cancers. The table came from immunoSEQ multiplex PCR; TCRdb's copy has only in-frame clones and leaves some out. The sample contains approximately 35,000 clones, around 79% of which appear only once. Sequences were derived from CD4+ or CD8+ T cells sorted from blood, sampled in a trial of the OX40 agonist ivuxolimab. The receptors derive from an adult with an advanced solid tumor such as melanoma, head and neck, liver or kidney cancer.

The V call is TRBV5-5, the J call TRBJ1-1; D is unresolved. Trimming removed 2 bases at V and 4 bases at J, with 9 bases between. CDR1 is SGHKS, CDR2 YYEKEE, per germline (reference sequence). The CDR3 contains 13 residues. The CDR3 loop reads CASSFDWFTEAFF. The CDR3 region has the DNA TGTGCCAGCAGCTTTGACTGGTTCACTGAAGCTTTCTTT.

The chain links TRBV5-6 to TRBJ1-1; 9 bases map to TRBD1. Germline V gene sequence: CDR1 SGHDT, CDR2 YYEEEE. This CDR3 is built from 15 residues. Losses at the gene ends were 4 bases for V and 6 bases for J; bases not matched to a gene: 10. The CDR3 nucleotides read TGTGCCAGCAGCACTAAACAGGGGGCGCGCGCTGAAGCTTTCTTT. This sequence encodes CASSTKQGARAEAFF.

The rearrangement joins TRBV27 to TRBJ2-5; D may match TRBD1 or TRBD2 (6 bases each). Germline lookup yields CDR1 MNHEY and CDR2 SMNVEV (reference sequence). CDR3 length: 15 residues. Trimming took off 10 bases at V and 5 bases at J, with 23 bases between the two ends. CDR3: CATRLRGGRWETQYF. DNA for the CDR3: TGTGCCACCCGTTTAAGAGGGGGGCGCTGGGAGACCCAGTACTTC.

This chain links TRBV5-5 with TRBJ2-7, with 7 bases identical to TRBD1. Trimming cost V 3 bases and J 6 bases; bases outside gene matches: 15. CDR3 size: 16 residues. CDR1 and CDR2 (germline): SGHKS, YYEKEE (reference sequence). The DNA for the CDR3 is TGTGCCAGCAGCTCAGGGGGTAGGGACCCCCGAAGCGAGCAGTACTTC. Translating it yields CASSSGGRDPRSEQYF. Full variable domain (rest looked up from reference TRBV5-5 and TRBJ2-7): DAGVTQSPTHLIKTRGQQVTLRCSPISGHKSVSWYQQVLGQGPQFIFQYYEKEERGRGNFPDRFSARQFPNYSSELNVNALLLGDSALYLCASSSGGRDPRSEQYFGPGTRLTVT.

This clone was observed a few times. The same CDR3 is also encoded by other DNA sequences in this sample. This rearrangement joins TRBV6-5 to TRBJ1-2, with D hard to call. Germline V gene lookup returns CDR1 MNHEY and CDR2 SVGAGI. This CDR3 spans 12 amino acids. V lost 2 bases and J lost 6, with 7 bases in between. The CDR3: CASSYVGDGYTF. The CDR3 bases are TGTGCCAGCAGTTACGTAGGAGATGGCTACACCTTC.

The chain combines TRBV15 with TRBJ1-5; D possibly corresponds to TRBD1 (5 bases). From germline, CDR1 is LNHNV and CDR2 YYDKDF (reference sequence). Between the trimmed V and J ends, which lost 0 bases and 0 bases, there was a span of 9 bases. The CDR3 covers 16 residues. CDR3 coding DNA: TGTGCCACCAGCAGAGATCGGGGACGTAGCAATCAGCCCCAGCATTTT. It encodes CATSRDRGRSNQPQHF.

The CDR3 DNA sequence: TGTGCCAGCAGCCGGTTGGGGACAGGAGCCTACGAGCAGTACTTC. This gives the protein CASSRLGTGAYEQYF. The chain is built from TRBV14 and TRBJ2-7; TRBD1 agrees at 8 bases. Germline trimming cut 4 bases from V and 2 bases from J; bases unmatched to any gene: 7. CDR3 length equals 15 residues. The germline CDR1 and CDR2 sequences are SGHDN and FVKESK.

The V and J genes are TRBV5-4 and TRBJ2-5, with TRBD2 identical over 10 bases. Germline-derived CDR1 and CDR2 are SGHNT and YYREEE (reference sequence). CDR3 length: 15 residues. With 4 bases clipped from V and 4 bases from J, the junction kept 7 bases outside the gene matches. The chain's CDR3 is CASSPLAGVGETQYF. In nucleotides, the CDR3 is TGTGCCAGCAGCCCCCTAGCGGGGGTCGGAGAGACCCAGTACTTC.

The genes are TRBV6-5 and TRBJ1-6; unclear D gene. Trimming shortened V by 2 bases and J by 13 bases, and 9 bases separated the two germline ends. This CDR3 is 12 amino acids long. Germline values: CDR1 MNHEY, CDR2 SVGAGI. CDR3 in amino acids: CASSYRARPLHF. In DNA, the CDR3 is TGTGCCAGCAGTTACAGGGCTCGGCCCCTCCACTTT.

The chain has TRBV7-9 and TRBJ2-1; D may correspond to TRBD1 or TRBD2 (5 bases each). From germline, CDR1 is SEHNR and CDR2 FQNEAQ (reference sequence). The CDR3 has 16 residues. V gave up 8 bases and J gave up 6 bases, with 23 bases separating them. CDR3 in amino acids: CASLPPWGSPSNEQFF. Here the CDR3 DNA reads TGTGCCAGCTTACCGCCTTGGGGGAGCCCTTCCAATGAGCAGTTCTTC.

The chain carries TRBV7-6 and TRBJ2-1; the D gene is possibly TRBD1 (5 bases). V was trimmed by 0 bases and J by 5 bases, leaving 14 bases between them. The germline gives CDR1 SGHVS, CDR2 FNYEAQ. CDR3 size: 16 residues. The DNA of the CDR3 is TGTGCCAGCAGCTTAGCGGCCAGTCAAGGGGACAATGAGCAGTTCTTC. This sequence encodes CASSLAASQGDNEQFF.

The rearrangement links TRBV4-1 to TRBJ1-1; TRBD1 matches at 7 bases. Germline CDR1 reads MGHRA; CDR2 reads YSYEKL. Unmatched junction bases numbered 7, after V lost 3 bases and J lost 0 bases. The CDR3 extends over 16 amino acids. CDR3 in amino acids: CASSHSQGLLNTEAFF. In DNA, the CDR3 is TGCGCCAGCAGCCATTCACAGGGGCTACTGAACACTGAAGCTTTCTTT.

In nucleotides, the CDR3 is TGTGCCATCAGTGGGTCGGGGGCGGACAATTCACCCCTCCACTTT. Amino acid sequence: CAISGSGADNSPLHF. The chain is built from TRBV10-3 and TRBJ1-6; a possible D gene is TRBD1 (6 bases). This CDR3 is 15 amino acids long. The germline V gene has CDR1 ENHRY and CDR2 SYGVKD. V was trimmed by 4 bases and J by 7 bases, leaving 14 bases between them.

The CDR3 coding sequence is TGCGCCAGCAGCCAAGCGACAGGTTACTACGAGCAGTACTTC. Translating gives CASSQATGYYEQYF. The chain is built from TRBV4-1 and TRBJ2-7; possibly TRBD1 for D (6 bases). Germline-derived CDR1 and CDR2 are MGHRA and YSYEKL. CDR3 length: 14 residues. With 1 base removed from V and 3 bases from J, the gap between germline ends came to 10 bases.

The chain joins TRBV28 to TRBJ2-3, with D possibly matching TRBD1 (5 bases). V was cut by 5 bases and J by 4 bases, with 7 bases left in between. The V gene's germline CDR1 is MDHEN and CDR2 SYDVKM. There are 12 residues in the CDR3. CDR3 residues: CASSPTADTQYF. As DNA, the CDR3 is TGTGCCAGCAGTCCGACAGCAGATACGCAGTATTTT.

This clone occurred once. The V gene is TRBV11-2, the J gene TRBJ1-3, with D possibly matching TRBD1 (6 bases). The V end lost 4 bases, the J end lost 2 bases, and 9 bases lay between the germline ends. The CDR3 has 14 amino acids. Germline V CDR1 and CDR2: SGHAT, FQNNGV. The DNA of the CDR3 is TGTGCCAGCAGCTGGGGGGGGCCTGGAAACACCATATATTTT. Translation: CASSWGGPGNTIYF. The full variable domain, in which reference TRBV11-2 and TRBJ1-3 provide the parts outside the CDR3, is EAGVAQSPRYKIIEKRQSVAFWCNPISGHATLYWYQQILGQGPKLLIQFQNNGVVDDSQLPKDRFSAERLKGVDSTLKIQPAKLEDSAVYLCASSWGGPGNTIYFGEGSWLTVV.

The rearrangement uses TRBV5-1 and TRBJ2-7; possible D gene TRBD1, 6 bases. Germline assignment: CDR1 SGHRS and CDR2 YFSETQ. The CDR3 consists of 17 residues. The V gene lost 4 bases and the J gene lost 0 bases, with 20 bases spanning the gap. This CDR3 is CASSPIQQGSGSYEQYF. CDR3 nucleotides: TGCGCCAGCAGCCCCATCCAACAGGGATCAGGCTCCTACGAGCAGTACTTC.

This clone is termed medium-sized. This chain joins TRBV29-1 and TRBJ1-1; D is ambiguous. CDR1 and CDR2 from the germline V gene are SQVTM and ANQGSEA. This CDR3 is 11 amino acids long. Deletions cut 5 bases from V and 5 bases from J, with 9 bases between. DNA for the CDR3: TGCAGCGTTCTCCCGGGGACTGAAGCTTTCTTT. It specifies CSVLPGTEAFF.

This chain joins TRBV19 and TRBJ1-2, with TRBD1 matching over 10 bases. The CDR3 length is 18 residues. From germline, CDR1 is LNHDA and CDR2 SQIVND (reference sequence). Trimming cost V 4 bases and J 0 bases; bases outside gene matches: 11. CDR3 amino acids: CASSTHRDRGLSNYGYTF. In nucleotides, the CDR3 is TGTGCCAGTAGTACCCACCGGGACAGGGGACTTTCTAACTATGGCTACACCTTC.

By proportion, this clone is large (0.1 to 1%). The rearrangement joins TRBV7-9 to TRBJ1-1; D gene ambiguous. The V end lost 5 bases, the J end lost 4 bases, and 11 bases lay between the germline ends. CDR1 is SEHNR and CDR2 is FQNEAQ in the germline V gene (reference sequence). The CDR3 is made up of 13 amino acids. CDR3 in amino acids: CASSPTVGTEAFF. CDR3 sequence (DNA): TGTGCCAGCAGCCCGACCGTGGGCACTGAAGCTTTCTTT.

This clone was recorded only once. This sequence joins TRBV7-6 and TRBJ2-3; 12 positions match TRBD2. The CDR3 length is 17 residues. Germline assignment: CDR1 SGHVS and CDR2 FNYEAQ. J gave up 6 bases and V 1 base, and 8 bases lay outside the gene matches. DNA for the CDR3: TGTGCCAGCAGCTTAGTTGAGGCTAGCGGGGGGGCTGATACGCAGTATTTT. Translated, it gives CASSLVEASGGADTQYF.

The chain employs TRBV21-1 and TRBJ2-2; TRBD2, the table's D call, lacks a check against the DNA. TRBV21-1 is deemed a pseudogene. The CDR3 has 14 residues. The CDR3 here is CASSKLSYPGELFF. The CDR3 DNA follows: TGTGCCAGCAGCAAACTTAGCTATCCCGGGGAGCTGTTTTTT.

CDR3 bases: TGTGCCAGCAGACCGACGGAACTGTACGAGCAGTACTTC. This sequence encodes CASRPTELYEQYF. J is TRBJ2-7 and V is TRBV6-6, with D uncertain. The ends were cut back, 6 bases at V and 4 bases at J, with 13 bases in the middle. The CDR3 has 13 amino acids. Per the germline V gene, CDR1 is MNHNY and CDR2 is SVGAGI (reference sequence).

V usage is TRBV27 and J usage is TRBJ1-2; TRBD1 is a possible D gene (5 bases). Germline V gives CDR1 MNHEY, CDR2 SMNVEV (reference sequence). The ends were cut back, 8 bases at V and 4 bases at J, with 17 bases in the middle. The CDR3 sequence is 14 residues long. CDR3 DNA sequence: TGTGCCAGCGCCGGTGTAGGGGCTCTCTATGGCTACACCTTC. Encoded protein: CASAGVGALYGYTF.

The chain joins TRBV13 to TRBJ1-3; 8 bases fit TRBD1. After removal of 3 bases from V and 0 bases from J, the junction contained 4 bases not matched to a gene. Germline CDR1 reads PRHDT; CDR2 reads FYEKMQ (reference sequence). This CDR3 has 16 amino acids. CDR3 protein: CASSLGTGGSGNTIYF. DNA for the CDR3: TGTGCCAGCAGCTTGGGGACAGGAGGCTCTGGAAACACCATATATTTT.

The DNA of the CDR3 is TGTGCCTGGAGTGTACTAGGCGAGCAGTACTTC. This encodes CAWSVLGEQYF. The V call is TRBV30, the J call TRBJ2-7, with TRBD2 as a possible D gene (5 bases). Trimming cost V 0 bases and J 6 bases, with 6 bases left between them. The CDR3 consists of 11 residues. CDR1 and CDR2 from the germline V gene are GTSNPN and SVGIG (reference sequence).

This clone has only a few counts. The V gene is TRBV2, the J gene TRBJ1-5; D ambiguous. Germline CDR1 reads SNHLY; CDR2 reads FYNNEI. This CDR3 contains 12 residues. With 4 bases removed from V and 6 bases from J, the gap between germline ends came to 7 bases. CDR3 sequence reads: CASSAPVQPQHF. The CDR3 coding sequence is TGTGCCAGCAGTGCCCCAGTTCAGCCCCAGCATTTT.

CDR3 amino acids: CASSRSNTGELFF. CDR3 bases: TGTGCCAGCAGCCGATCGAACACCGGGGAGCTGTTTTTT. V gene TRBV11-2 combines with J gene TRBJ2-2; D not resolved. CDR3 length: 13 amino acids. Per germline, CDR1 SGHAT and CDR2 FQNNGV. Trimming removed 5 bases at V and 0 bases at J, with 4 bases between.

This clone was picked up a small number of times. The CDR3 sequence: CASSYRGGYTF. CDR3 bases: TGTGCCAGCAGTTACAGGGGCGGCTACACCTTC. This sequence joins TRBV6-5 and TRBJ1-2; a weak D match, TRBD1 (5 bases). The CDR3 runs 11 residues. V was clipped by 2 bases and J by 8 bases, with 6 bases between them. Germline lookup yields CDR1 MNHEY and CDR2 SVGAGI.